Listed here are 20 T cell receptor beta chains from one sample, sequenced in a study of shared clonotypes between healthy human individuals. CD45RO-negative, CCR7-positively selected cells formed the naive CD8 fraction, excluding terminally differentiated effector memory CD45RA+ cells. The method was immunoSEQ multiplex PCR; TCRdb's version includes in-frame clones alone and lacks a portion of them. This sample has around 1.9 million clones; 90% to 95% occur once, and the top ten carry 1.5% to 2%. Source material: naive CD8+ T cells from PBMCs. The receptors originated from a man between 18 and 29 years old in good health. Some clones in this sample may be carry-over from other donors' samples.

This CDR3 reads CASSVRARRGTDTQYF. The CDR3 coding sequence is TGTGCCAGCAGTGTTAGGGCTAGAAGAGGTACAGATACGCAGTATTTT. This sequence joins TRBV6-1 and TRBJ2-3; unclear D gene. The CDR3 has 16 amino acids. From germline, CDR1 is MNHNS and CDR2 SASEGT. V was shortened by 4 bases and J by 3 bases, with 17 bases between the two germline ends.

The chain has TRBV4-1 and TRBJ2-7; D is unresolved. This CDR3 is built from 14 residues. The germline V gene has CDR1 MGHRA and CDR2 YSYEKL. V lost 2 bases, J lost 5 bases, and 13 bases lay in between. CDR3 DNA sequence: TGCGCCAGCAGCCAATCGACCGTCACCGACGAGCAGTACTTC. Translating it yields CASSQSTVTDEQYF.

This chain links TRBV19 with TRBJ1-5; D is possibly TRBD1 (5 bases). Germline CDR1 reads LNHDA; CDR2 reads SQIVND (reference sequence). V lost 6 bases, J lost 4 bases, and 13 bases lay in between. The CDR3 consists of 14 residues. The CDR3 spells CASRPGLRNQPQHF. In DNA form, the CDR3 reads TGTGCCAGTAGGCCGGGGCTACGGAATCAGCCCCAGCATTTT.

CDR3 sequence reads: CASSLIRGRRADTQYF. CDR3 sequence (DNA): TGTGCCAGCAGCTTAATACGCGGGAGAAGGGCAGATACGCAGTATTTT. This chain links TRBV7-3 with TRBJ2-3; 7 bases match TRBD2. Germline V gene data show CDR1 as SGHTA and CDR2 as FQGTGA. V lost 1 base to trimming and J lost 4 bases; unmatched junction nucleotides: 8. The CDR3 runs 16 residues.

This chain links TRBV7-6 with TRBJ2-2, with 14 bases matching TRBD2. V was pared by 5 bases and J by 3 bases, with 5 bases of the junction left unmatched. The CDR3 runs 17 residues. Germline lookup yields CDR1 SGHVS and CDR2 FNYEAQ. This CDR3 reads CASSRLAGGPYTGELFF. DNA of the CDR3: TGTGCCAGCAGCCGACTAGCGGGAGGGCCTTACACCGGGGAGCTGTTTTTT.

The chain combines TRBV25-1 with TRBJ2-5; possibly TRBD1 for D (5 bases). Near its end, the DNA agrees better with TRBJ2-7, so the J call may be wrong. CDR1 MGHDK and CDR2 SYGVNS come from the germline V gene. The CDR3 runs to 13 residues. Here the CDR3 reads CASSAGYSYEQYF. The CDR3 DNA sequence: TGTGCCAGCAGTGCAGGGTATTCCTACGAGCAGTACTTC.

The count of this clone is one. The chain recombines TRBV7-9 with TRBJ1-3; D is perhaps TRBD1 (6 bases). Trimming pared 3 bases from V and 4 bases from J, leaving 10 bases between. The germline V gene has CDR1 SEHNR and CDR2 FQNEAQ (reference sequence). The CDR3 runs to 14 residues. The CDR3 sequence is CASSFGGLGNTIYF. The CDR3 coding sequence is TGTGCCAGCAGCTTTGGGGGGCTGGGAAACACCATATATTTT.

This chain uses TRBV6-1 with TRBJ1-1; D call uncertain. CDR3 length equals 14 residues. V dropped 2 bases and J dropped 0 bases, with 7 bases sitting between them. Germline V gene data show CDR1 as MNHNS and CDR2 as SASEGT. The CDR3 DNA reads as TGTGCCAGCAGTGAACTGGCGATGAACACTGAAGCTTTCTTT. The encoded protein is CASSELAMNTEAFF.

CDR3 residues: CASYPISTGLSGYTF. In DNA form, the CDR3 reads TGTGCCAGCTATCCCATTTCCACAGGGCTTAGTGGCTACACCTTC. The chain joins TRBV27 to TRBJ1-2, with D perhaps TRBD1 (6 bases). CDR3 size: 15 residues. The ends were cut back, 8 bases at V and 7 bases at J, with 23 bases in the middle. Per the germline V gene, CDR1 is MNHEY and CDR2 is SMNVEV (reference sequence).

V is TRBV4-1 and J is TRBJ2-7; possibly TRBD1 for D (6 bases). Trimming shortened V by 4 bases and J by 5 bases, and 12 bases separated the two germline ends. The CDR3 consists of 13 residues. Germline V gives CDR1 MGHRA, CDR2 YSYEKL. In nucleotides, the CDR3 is TGCGCCAGCAGCCGATCTACAGGGAACGAGCAGTACTTC. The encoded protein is CASSRSTGNEQYF.

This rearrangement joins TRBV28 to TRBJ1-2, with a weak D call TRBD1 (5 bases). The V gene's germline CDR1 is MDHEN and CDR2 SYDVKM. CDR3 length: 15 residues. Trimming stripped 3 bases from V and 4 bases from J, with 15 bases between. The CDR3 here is CASSFFRRGLYGYTF. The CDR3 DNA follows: TGTGCCAGCAGTTTTTTCCGGAGGGGACTCTATGGCTACACCTTC.

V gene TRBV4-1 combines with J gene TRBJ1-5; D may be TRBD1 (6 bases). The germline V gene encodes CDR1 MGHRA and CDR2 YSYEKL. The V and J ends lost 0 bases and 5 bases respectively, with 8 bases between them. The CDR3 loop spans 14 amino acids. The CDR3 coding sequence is TGCGCCAGCAGCCAAGATCAGGGGTATCAGCCCCAGCATTTT. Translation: CASSQDQGYQPQHF.

CDR3 amino acids: CASSAAGADYNEQFF. CDR3 nucleotides: TGTGCCAGCAGCGCAGCGGGAGCGGACTACAATGAGCAGTTCTTC. The chain links TRBV9 to TRBJ2-1; 8 bases fit TRBD2. Unmatched junction bases numbered 5, after V lost 3 bases and J lost 3 bases. Germline V lookup: CDR1 SGDLS, CDR2 YYNGEE. There are 15 residues in the CDR3. The variable domain in full, with the rest retrieved from reference TRBV9 and TRBJ2-1, is DSGVTQTPKHLITATGQRVTLRCSPRSGDLSVYWYQQSLDQGLQFLIQYYNGEERAKGNILERFSAQQFPDLHSELNLSSLELGDSALYFCASSAAGADYNEQFFGPGTRLTVL.

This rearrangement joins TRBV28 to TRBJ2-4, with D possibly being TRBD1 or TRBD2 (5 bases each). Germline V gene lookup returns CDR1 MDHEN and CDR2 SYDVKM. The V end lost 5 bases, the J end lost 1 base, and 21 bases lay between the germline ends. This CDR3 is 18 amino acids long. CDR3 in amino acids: CASSRDLSIEGAKNIQYF. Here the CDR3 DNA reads TGTGCCAGCAGTCGGGATCTGAGTATCGAGGGGGCCAAAAACATTCAGTACTTC.

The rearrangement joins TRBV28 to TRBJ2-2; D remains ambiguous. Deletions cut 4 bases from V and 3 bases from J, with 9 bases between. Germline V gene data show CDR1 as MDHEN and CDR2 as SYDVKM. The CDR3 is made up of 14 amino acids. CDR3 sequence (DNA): TGTGCCAGCAGTTCCTCCCCGGACACCGGGGAGCTGTTTTTT. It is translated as CASSSSPDTGELFF.

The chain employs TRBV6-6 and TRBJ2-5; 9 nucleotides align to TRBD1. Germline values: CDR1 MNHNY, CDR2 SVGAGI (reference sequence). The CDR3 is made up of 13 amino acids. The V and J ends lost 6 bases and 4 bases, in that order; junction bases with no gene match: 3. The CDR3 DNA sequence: TGTGCCAGCAGGGACAGGGGAACAGAGACCCAGTACTTC. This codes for CASRDRGTETQYF.

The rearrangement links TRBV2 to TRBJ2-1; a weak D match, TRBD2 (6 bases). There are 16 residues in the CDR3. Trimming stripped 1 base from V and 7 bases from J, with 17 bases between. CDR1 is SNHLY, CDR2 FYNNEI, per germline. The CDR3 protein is CASSEGPPRGRNEQFF. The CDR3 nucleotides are TGTGCCAGCAGTGAAGGACCCCCCCGGGGGAGGAATGAGCAGTTCTTC.

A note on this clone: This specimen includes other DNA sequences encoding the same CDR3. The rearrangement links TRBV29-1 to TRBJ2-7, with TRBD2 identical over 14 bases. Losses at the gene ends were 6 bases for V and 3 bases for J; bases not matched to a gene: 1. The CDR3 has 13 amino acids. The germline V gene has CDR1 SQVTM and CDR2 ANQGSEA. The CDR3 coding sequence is TGCAGCGTGGGGACTAGCGGGAGCTACGAGCAGTACTTC. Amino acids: CSVGTSGSYEQYF.

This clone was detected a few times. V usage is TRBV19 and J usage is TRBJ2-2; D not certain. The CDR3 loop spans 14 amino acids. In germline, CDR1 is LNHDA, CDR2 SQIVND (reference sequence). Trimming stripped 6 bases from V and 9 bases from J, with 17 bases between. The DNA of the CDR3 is TGTGCCAGTAGAAGCCGAGACGCAAATCGGGAGCTGTTTTTT. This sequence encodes CASRSRDANRELFF.

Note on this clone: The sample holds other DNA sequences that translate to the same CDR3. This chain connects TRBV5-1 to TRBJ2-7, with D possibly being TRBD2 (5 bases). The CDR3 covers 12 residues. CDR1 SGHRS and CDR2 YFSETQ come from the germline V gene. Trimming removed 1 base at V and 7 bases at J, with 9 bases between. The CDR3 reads CASSLRSGEQYF. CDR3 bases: TGCGCCAGCAGCTTGCGGTCGGGAGAGCAGTACTTC.